A selection of T cell receptor beta chains follows, all from one sample in a study of PD-L1 blockade in urothelial cancer. Some clones are missing from TCRdb's copy, which holds only in-frame ones; the method was immunoSEQ multiplex PCR. The sample has 53,000 or so clones, 88% seen once. The sample in question was PBMCs, obtained around atezolizumab (anti-PD-L1) treatment. All receptors come from a man aged 55 to 70 with urothelial cancer. Each CDR3 is given with its conserved first and last residue. D genes are given only for firm matches. Clone sizes are given selectively: once, few, many, or a class where the clone is expanded.

CDR3 protein | CDR3 DNA | clone size | V gene | D gene | J gene
CASSSLRAEQYF | TGTGCCAGCAGCTCCCTGAGAGCCGAGCAGTACTTC | NA | TRBV7-9 | NA | TRBJ2-7
CASSSKTPYGYTF | TGCGCCAGCAGCTCTAAAACCCCCTATGGCTACACCTTC | NA | TRBV5-1 | NA | TRBJ1-2
CASSLRSASGAYNEQFF | TGTGCCAGCAGCTTAAGATCCGCTAGCGGGGCTTACAATGAGCAGTTCTTC | NA | TRBV7-3 | TRBD2 | TRBJ2-1
CASSPRIYEQYF | TGTGCCAGTTCCCCGAGAATTTACGAGCAGTACTTC | medium-sized | TRBV19 | NA | TRBJ2-7
CASSLVAGAGQTQYF | TGCGCCAGCAGCTTGGTGGCGGGAGCGGGACAGACCCAGTACTTC | NA | TRBV5-1 | TRBD2 | TRBJ2-5
CASSLETGGGNTIYF | TGTGCCAGCAGCTTAGAAACGGGTGGTGGAAACACCATATATTTT | NA | TRBV7-6 | NA | TRBJ1-3
CASSFGSANTGELFF | TGTGCCAGCAGCTTCGGTAGTGCGAACACCGGGGAGCTGTTTTTT | NA | TRBV7-2 | NA | TRBJ2-2
CASRPGTSPDTQYF | TGTGCCAGCAGACCCGGGACTAGCCCAGATACGCAGTATTTT | NA | TRBV7-2 | TRBD2 | TRBJ2-3
CASSPRLAGGHEQYF | TGTGCCAGCAGCCCGCGACTAGCGGGGGGGCATGAGCAGTACTTC | NA | TRBV7-2 | TRBD2 | TRBJ2-7
CASSREDSHDGYTF | TGTGCCAGCAGCCGCGAGGACAGCCACGATGGCTACACCTTC | NA | TRBV5-4 | NA | TRBJ1-2
CASSIMYSNQPQHF | TGTGCCAGTAGTATAATGTATAGCAATCAGCCCCAGCATTTT | NA | TRBV19 | NA | TRBJ1-5
CASSFSRDSGKLFF | TGCGCCAGCAGCTTTTCCCGGGACAGCGGAAAACTGTTTTTT | NA | TRBV4-3 | TRBD1 | TRBJ1-4
CASSGEGGDYGYTF | TGTGCCAGTAGCGGTGAGGGCGGGGACTATGGCTACACCTTC | few | TRBV19 | NA | TRBJ1-2
CASSRQGRGVYEQYF | TGTGCCAGCAGTCGGCAAGGGAGGGGGGTCTACGAGCAGTACTTC | once | TRBV6-5 | NA | TRBJ2-7
CASSPTTGVEQPQHF | TGTGCCAGCTCACCGACGACAGGGGTAGAGCAGCCCCAGCATTTT | NA | TRBV18 | TRBD1 | TRBJ1-5
CASSYSETGTYEQYF | TGTGCCAGCAGTTACTCAGAGACAGGGACCTACGAGCAGTACTTC | NA | TRBV6-5 | TRBD1 | TRBJ2-7
CASSYLGGGTQYF | TGTGCCAGCAGCTACCTGGGGGGAGGTACGCAGTATTTT | NA | TRBV11-2 | NA | TRBJ2-3
CASSPGSQPQHF | TGTGCCAGCAGTCCCGGGAGTCAGCCCCAGCATTTT | NA | TRBV28 | NA | TRBJ1-5
CASSQGTDIAKNIQYF | TGTGCCAGCAGCCAAGGGACAGACATAGCCAAAAACATTCAGTACTTC | NA | TRBV4-2 | NA | TRBJ2-4
CASSEFRGNTGELFF | TGTGCCAGCAGTGAATTTAGGGGGAACACCGGGGAGCTGTTTTTT | NA | TRBV25-1 | NA | TRBJ2-2
CASSVQGSPPGNTIYF | TGTGCCAGCAGTGTTCAGGGATCCCCACCTGGAAACACCATATATTTT | NA | TRBV2 | NA | TRBJ1-3
CASSPIPGQGTYEQYF | TGTGCCAGCAGCCCCATACCGGGACAGGGAACCTACGAGCAGTACTTC | NA | TRBV7-8 | TRBD1 | TRBJ2-7
CASSGRGTDTQYF | TGCGCCAGCAGCGGGAGAGGCACAGATACGCAGTATTTT | NA | TRBV10-2 | NA | TRBJ2-3
CSVEEGSGNTIYF | TGCAGCGTTGAGGAGGGTTCTGGAAACACCATATATTTT | NA | TRBV29-1 | NA | TRBJ1-3
CASRGTDIQYF | TGTGCCAGCAGGGGGACTGACATTCAGTACTTC | NA | TRBV11-2 | NA | TRBJ2-4
CASSPWDREYEQYF | TGTGCCAGCAGTCCTTGGGACAGGGAGTACGAGCAGTACTTC | NA | TRBV27 | TRBD1 | TRBJ2-7
CASSLYGSPIGEQYF | TGTGCCAGCAGTTTATACGGGAGCCCTATCGGCGAGCAGTACTTC | NA | TRBV28 | NA | TRBJ2-7
CASSSVSGTSGRGSQFF | TGTGCCAGCAGCTCCGTTTCCGGGACTAGCGGGAGGGGATCGCAGTTCTTC | NA | TRBV5-4 | TRBD2 | TRBJ2-1
CASKSGGAGTGWGYTF | TGTGCCAGCAAAAGTGGGGGAGCAGGGACAGGGTGGGGCTACACCTTC | NA | TRBV27 | TRBD1 | TRBJ1-2
CASSTLGGVRYEQYF | TGTGCCAGCAGCACATTAGGGGGAGTCCGATACGAGCAGTACTTC | NA | TRBV5-4 | NA | TRBJ2-7
CASSSFRDSSGNEKLFF | TGTGCCAGCAGTTCCTTCAGGGACAGCTCGGGGAATGAAAAACTGTTTTTT | NA | TRBV27 | TRBD1 | TRBJ1-4
CASSISSGSSYNEQFF | TGTGCCAGTAGTATTAGTAGCGGGAGCTCCTACAATGAGCAGTTCTTC | NA | TRBV19 | TRBD2 | TRBJ2-1
CASSQSGGVSGNTIYF | TGTGCCAGCAGCCAATCGGGAGGGGTCTCTGGAAACACCATATATTTT | NA | TRBV16 | NA | TRBJ1-3
CASSQDGQNIYGYTF | TGCGCCAGCAGCCAAGACGGACAGAACATCTATGGCTACACCTTC | few | TRBV4-1 | NA | TRBJ1-2
CSVTIGTSSNEQFF | TGCAGCGTCACCATAGGGACTAGCAGTAATGAGCAGTTCTTC | NA | TRBV29-1 | TRBD2 | TRBJ2-1
CASSRTGGGTDTQYF | TGTGCCAGCAGCCGGACAGGAGGTGGCACAGATACGCAGTATTTT | NA | TRBV5-4 | TRBD1 | TRBJ2-3
CASSLDVRTSGQGEQYF | TGTGCCAGCAGCTTAGACGTCAGGACTAGCGGACAGGGCGAGCAGTACTTC | NA | TRBV13 | TRBD2 | TRBJ2-7
CASSLGAGVNTEAFF | TGTGCCAGCAGCTTAGGGGCAGGGGTCAACACTGAAGCTTTCTTT | NA | TRBV7-2 | NA | TRBJ1-1
CASSSAGINYGYTF | TGTGCCAGCAGTTCGGCAGGGATAAACTATGGCTACACCTTC | NA | TRBV28 | NA | TRBJ1-2
CASTPPITRNTEAFF | TGTGCCAGCACCCCACCCATAACACGGAACACTGAAGCTTTCTTT | NA | TRBV6-6 | NA | TRBJ1-1
CASQYGSGNTIYF | TGTGCCAGCCAATACGGCTCTGGAAACACCATATATTTT | NA | TRBV6-5 | NA | TRBJ1-3
CASNRAEANTGELFF | TGTGCCAGCAACCGAGCGGAGGCGAACACCGGGGAGCTGTTTTTT | few | TRBV5-4 | NA | TRBJ2-2
CASSQGQLSHYGYTF | TGCGCCAGCAGCCAAGGACAGCTCTCCCACTATGGCTACACCTTC | NA | TRBV4-1 | NA | TRBJ1-2
CASSVDPGGNTEAFF | TGTGCCAGCAGCGTAGATCCAGGGGGGAACACTGAAGCTTTCTTT | NA | TRBV9 | TRBD1 | TRBJ1-1
CASSLGPVSGANVLTF | TGCGCCAGCAGCCTTGGGCCCGTATCTGGGGCCAACGTCCTGACTTTC | NA | TRBV5-1 | NA | TRBJ2-6
CASASGGTDTQYF | TGTGCCAGCGCCTCCGGGGGGACAGATACGCAGTATTTT | few | TRBV6-4 | TRBD2 | TRBJ2-3
CASSFPQGEQFF | TGTGCCAGCAGCTTCCCACAGGGTGAGCAGTTCTTC | NA | TRBV5-4 | NA | TRBJ2-1
CASRDTYRPQHF | TGTGCCAGCAGGGACACGTATAGACCCCAGCATTTT | NA | TRBV6-1 | NA | TRBJ1-5
CASSLGQGENEQFF | TGCGCCAGCAGCTTGGGGCAGGGCGAAAATGAGCAGTTCTTC | NA | TRBV5-1 | NA | TRBJ2-1